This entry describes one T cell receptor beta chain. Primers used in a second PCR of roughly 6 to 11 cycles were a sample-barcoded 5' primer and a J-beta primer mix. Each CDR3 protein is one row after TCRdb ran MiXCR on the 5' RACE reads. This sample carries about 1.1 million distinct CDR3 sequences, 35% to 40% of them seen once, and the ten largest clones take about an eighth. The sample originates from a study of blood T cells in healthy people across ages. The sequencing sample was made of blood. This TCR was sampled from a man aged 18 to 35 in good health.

The CDR3, as DNA: TGTGCCAGCAAGACCACAGAACTCTATGGCTACACCTTC. Its protein product is CASKTTELYGYTF. The chain uses TRBV4-2 and TRBJ1-2; D not resolved. Per the germline V gene, CDR1 is LGHNA and CDR2 is YNFKEQ. The CDR3 has 13 amino acids. Deletions cut 7 bases from V and 4 bases from J, with 13 bases between.